This TCR beta chain was obtained from a study of shared clonotypes between healthy human individuals. Regarding the study as a whole: Read depth was anticipated to influence clonotype sharing among donors. The study generally estimated greater richness for naive than memory subsets.

CDR1 and CDR2 from the germline V gene are SGHRS and YFSETQ. CDR3 length: 11 amino acids. The V and J ends lost 7 bases and 0 bases respectively, with 3 bases between them. Some clones are missing from TCRdb's copy, which holds only in-frame ones; the method was immunoSEQ multiplex PCR. The sample holds hundreds of thousands of clones, 74% seen once. For this clone: Its target is not known.

Sequenced input: memory CD4+ T cells sorted from blood. Sample subset: CD45RA-negative fraction. The rearrangement joins TRBV5-1 to TRBJ2-3; the D is unclear. This receptor was obtained from a man under 40 in good health. For the CDR3, the DNA is TGCGCCAGCGGGAGCACAGATACGCAGTATTTT. This gives the protein CASGSTDTQYF.